This T cell receptor (beta chain) was retrieved from a study of T cell responses to AZD1222 COVID-19 vaccine. General observations from the study: In all cases, repertoires were sampled only after the peak T cell response.

Germline values: CDR1 LNHDA, CDR2 SQIVND (reference sequence). The ends were cut back, 9 bases at V and 4 bases at J, with 17 bases in the middle. This CDR3 comprises 14 residues. Profiling relied on immunoSEQ multiplex PCR, and the TCRdb table lists in-frame clones only, not all of them. The sample contains 170,000 or so clones, 87% of which appear only once. To note about this clone: The antigen remains undetermined.

Sequences were derived from peripheral blood, sampled on day 0 of AZD1222 vaccination. The origin of this receptor is an adult in good health. The chain joins TRBV19 to TRBJ2-3; tentatively, D is TRBD1 (5 bases). The DNA of the CDR3 is TGTGCCAGCGGTCAGGGTTCTTCAGCAGATACGCAGTATTTT. This translates into CASGQGSSADTQYF. The full variable domain, completed using reference TRBV19 and TRBJ2-3, is DGGITQSPKYLFRKEGQNVTLSCEQNLNHDAMYWYRQDPGQGLRLIYYSQIVNDFQKGDIAEGYSVSREKKESFPLTVTSAQKNPTAFYLCASGQGSSADTQYFGPGTRLTVL.